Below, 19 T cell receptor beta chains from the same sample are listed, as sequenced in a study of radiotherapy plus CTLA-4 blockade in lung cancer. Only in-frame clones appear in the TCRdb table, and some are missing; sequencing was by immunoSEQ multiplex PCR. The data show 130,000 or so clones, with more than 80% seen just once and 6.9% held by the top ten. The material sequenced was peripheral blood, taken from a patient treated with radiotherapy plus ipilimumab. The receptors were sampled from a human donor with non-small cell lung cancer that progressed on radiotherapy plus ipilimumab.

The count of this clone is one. The chain's CDR3 is CASSWTGTDTQYF. The CDR3 DNA reads TGTGCCAGCAGCTGGACGGGCACAGATACGCAGTATTTT. The chain is built from TRBV5-4 and TRBJ2-3, with unresolved D. Germline V CDR1 and CDR2: SGHNT, YYREEE (reference sequence). V lost 3 bases to trimming and J lost 1 base, with 6 bases between them. This CDR3 region has 13 residues.

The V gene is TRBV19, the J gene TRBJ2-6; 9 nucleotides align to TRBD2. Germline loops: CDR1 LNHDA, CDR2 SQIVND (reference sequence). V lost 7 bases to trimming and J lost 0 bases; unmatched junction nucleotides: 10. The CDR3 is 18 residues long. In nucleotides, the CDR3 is TGTGCCAGTAAGGGATTAGCGGGAGTGGACTCTGGGGCCAACGTCCTGACTTTC. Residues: CASKGLAGVDSGANVLTF.

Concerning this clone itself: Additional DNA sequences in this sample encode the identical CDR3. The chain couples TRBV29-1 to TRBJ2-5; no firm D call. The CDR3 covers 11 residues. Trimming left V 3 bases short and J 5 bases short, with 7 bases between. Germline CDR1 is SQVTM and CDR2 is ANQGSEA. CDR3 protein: CSVDVRETQYF. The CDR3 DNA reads TGCAGCGTTGACGTCAGGGAGACCCAGTACTTC.

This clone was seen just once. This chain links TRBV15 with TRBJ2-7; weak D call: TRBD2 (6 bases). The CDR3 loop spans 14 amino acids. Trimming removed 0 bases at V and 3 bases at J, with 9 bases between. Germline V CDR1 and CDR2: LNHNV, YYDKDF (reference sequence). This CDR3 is CATSRDPGVYEQYF. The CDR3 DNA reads TGTGCCACCAGCAGAGATCCGGGAGTCTACGAGCAGTACTTC.

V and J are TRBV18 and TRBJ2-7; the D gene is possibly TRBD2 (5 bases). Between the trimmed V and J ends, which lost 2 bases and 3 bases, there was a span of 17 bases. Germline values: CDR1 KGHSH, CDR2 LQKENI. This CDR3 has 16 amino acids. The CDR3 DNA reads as TGTGCCAGCTCACCAGGCCTTTCCCGAGGGAGCTACGAGCAGTACTTC. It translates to CASSPGLSRGSYEQYF.

The CDR3 DNA follows: TGTGCCAGCAGCAGACTAGCAGATACGCAGTATTTT. This sequence encodes CASSRLADTQYF. The genes are TRBV7-6 and TRBJ2-3; TRBD2 is a possible D gene (6 bases). Per germline, CDR1 SGHVS and CDR2 FNYEAQ. This CDR3 contains 12 residues. V was clipped by 5 bases and J by 4 bases, with 7 bases between them.

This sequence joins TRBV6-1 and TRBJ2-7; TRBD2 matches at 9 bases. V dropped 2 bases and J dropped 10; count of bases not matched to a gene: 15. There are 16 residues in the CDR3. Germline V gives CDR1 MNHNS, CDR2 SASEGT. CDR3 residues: CASSEFVWTTSGPQYF. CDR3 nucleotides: TGTGCCAGCAGTGAATTCGTATGGACGACTAGCGGCCCTCAGTACTTC.

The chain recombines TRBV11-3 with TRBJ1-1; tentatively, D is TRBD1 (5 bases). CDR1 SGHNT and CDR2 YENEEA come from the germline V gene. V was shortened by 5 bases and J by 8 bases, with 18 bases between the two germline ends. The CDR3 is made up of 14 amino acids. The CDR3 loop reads CASSRGAKTVEAFF. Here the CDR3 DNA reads TGTGCCAGCAGCCGAGGGGCCAAAACGGTCGAAGCTTTCTTT.

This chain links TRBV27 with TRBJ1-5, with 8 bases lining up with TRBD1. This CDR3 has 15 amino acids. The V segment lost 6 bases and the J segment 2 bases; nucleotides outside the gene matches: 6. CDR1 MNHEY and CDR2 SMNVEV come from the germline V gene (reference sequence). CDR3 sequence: CASRPGGLGNQPQHF. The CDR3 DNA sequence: TGTGCCAGCAGGCCAGGGGGCCTGGGCAATCAGCCCCAGCATTTT.

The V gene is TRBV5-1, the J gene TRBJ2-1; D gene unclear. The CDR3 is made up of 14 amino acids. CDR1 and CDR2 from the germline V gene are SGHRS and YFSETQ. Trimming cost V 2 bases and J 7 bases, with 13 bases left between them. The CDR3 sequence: CASSFNPLRNEQFF. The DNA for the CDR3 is TGCGCCAGCAGCTTTAATCCGCTGCGGAATGAGCAGTTCTTC.

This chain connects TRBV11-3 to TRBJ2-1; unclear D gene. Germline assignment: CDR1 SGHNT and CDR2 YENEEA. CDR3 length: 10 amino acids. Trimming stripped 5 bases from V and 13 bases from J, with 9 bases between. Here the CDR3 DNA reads TGTGCCAGCAGCGGCCTTGATCAGTTCTTC. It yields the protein CASSGLDQFF.

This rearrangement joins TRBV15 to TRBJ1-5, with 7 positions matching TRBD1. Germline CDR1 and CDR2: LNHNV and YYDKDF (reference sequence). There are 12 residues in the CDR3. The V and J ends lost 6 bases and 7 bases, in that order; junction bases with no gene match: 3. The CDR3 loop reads CATRRTGQPQHF. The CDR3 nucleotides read TGTGCCACCAGAAGGACAGGCCAGCCCCAGCATTTT.

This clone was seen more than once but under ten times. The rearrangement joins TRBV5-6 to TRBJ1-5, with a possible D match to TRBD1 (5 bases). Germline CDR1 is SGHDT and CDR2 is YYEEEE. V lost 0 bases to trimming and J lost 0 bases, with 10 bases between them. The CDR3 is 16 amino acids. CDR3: CASSLGGRYSNQPQHF. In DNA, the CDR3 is TGTGCCAGCAGCTTGGGGGGGAGGTATAGCAATCAGCCCCAGCATTTT.

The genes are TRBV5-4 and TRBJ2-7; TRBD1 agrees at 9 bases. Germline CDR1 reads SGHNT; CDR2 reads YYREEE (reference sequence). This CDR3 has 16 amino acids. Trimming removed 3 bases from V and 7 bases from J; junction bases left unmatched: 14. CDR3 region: CASSSSAGTGLQEQYF. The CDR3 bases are TGTGCCAGCAGCTCCTCGGCCGGGACAGGGCTTCAAGAGCAGTACTTC.

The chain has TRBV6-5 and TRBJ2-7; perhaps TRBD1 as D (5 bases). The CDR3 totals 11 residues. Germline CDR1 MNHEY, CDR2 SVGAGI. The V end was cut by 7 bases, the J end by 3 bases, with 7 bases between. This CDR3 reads CASNQGYEQYF. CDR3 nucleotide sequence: TGTGCCAGCAATCAGGGCTACGAGCAGTACTTC.

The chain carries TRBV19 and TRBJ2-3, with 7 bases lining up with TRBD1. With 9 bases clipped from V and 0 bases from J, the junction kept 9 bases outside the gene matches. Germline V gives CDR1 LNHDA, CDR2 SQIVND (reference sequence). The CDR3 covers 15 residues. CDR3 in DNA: TGTGCCAGAAAGACACGGGACAGTAGCACAGATACGCAGTATTTT. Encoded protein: CARKTRDSSTDTQYF.

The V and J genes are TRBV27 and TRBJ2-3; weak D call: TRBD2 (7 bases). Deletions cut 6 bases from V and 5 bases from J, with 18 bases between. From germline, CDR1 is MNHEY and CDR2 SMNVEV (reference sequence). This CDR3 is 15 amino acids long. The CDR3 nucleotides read TGTGCCAGCAGGGGTGCGGGGGCGCGGGTAGATACGCAGTATTTT. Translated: CASRGAGARVDTQYF.

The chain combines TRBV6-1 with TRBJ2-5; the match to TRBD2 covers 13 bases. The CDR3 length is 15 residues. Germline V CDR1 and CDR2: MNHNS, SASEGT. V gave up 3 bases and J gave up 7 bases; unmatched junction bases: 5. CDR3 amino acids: CASSEGLAGIGTQYF. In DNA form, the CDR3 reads TGTGCCAGCAGTGAGGGACTAGCGGGAATCGGGACCCAGTACTTC.

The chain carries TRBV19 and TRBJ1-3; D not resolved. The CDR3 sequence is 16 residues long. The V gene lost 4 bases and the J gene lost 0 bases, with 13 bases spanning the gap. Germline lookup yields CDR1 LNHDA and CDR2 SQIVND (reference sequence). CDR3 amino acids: CASSTQTVSSGNTIYF. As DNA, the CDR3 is TGTGCCAGTAGTACCCAGACGGTGAGCTCTGGAAACACCATATATTTT.